This T cell receptor (beta chain) was retrieved from a study of blood T cell repertoires in COVID-19. Study summary: Sites in the United States, Italy and Spain provided acute and convalescent COVID-19 samples. PBMCs, B-cell-depleted T cells, or T cells were the source of the cDNA or gDNA that made up the material.

This CDR3 is 16 amino acids long. This clone was seen only once. Measured with immunoSEQ multiplex PCR; TCRdb has only the in-frame clones, and not every one. This table has some 12,000 clones, around 90% appearing once. This TCR came from a woman in her 70s with active COVID-19. Source material: peripheral blood. The chain combines TRBV21-1 with TRBJ2-3; the table's TRBD1 call for D was not verified on the DNA. TRBV21-1 is listed as a pseudogene. CDR3 residues: CAGPQSQGSSTDTQYF. CDR3 DNA sequence: TGTGCCGGTCCCCAATCCCAGGGTTCTAGCACAGATACGCAGTATTTT.